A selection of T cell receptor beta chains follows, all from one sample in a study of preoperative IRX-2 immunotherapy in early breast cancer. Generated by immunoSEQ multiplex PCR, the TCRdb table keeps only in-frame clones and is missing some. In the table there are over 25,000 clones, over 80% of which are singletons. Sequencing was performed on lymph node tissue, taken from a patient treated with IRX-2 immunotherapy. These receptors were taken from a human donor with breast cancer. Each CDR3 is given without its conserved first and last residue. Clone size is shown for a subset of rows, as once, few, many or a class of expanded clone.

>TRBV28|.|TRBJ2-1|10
ASRFNYNEQF
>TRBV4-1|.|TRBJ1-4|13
ASSQTGQANEKLF
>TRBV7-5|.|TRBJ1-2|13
ASSSSQVTSYGYT
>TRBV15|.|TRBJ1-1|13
ATSWGGLGNTEAF
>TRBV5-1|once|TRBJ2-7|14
ASSRVGGALIVEQY
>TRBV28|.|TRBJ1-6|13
ASSFWGPRDSPLH
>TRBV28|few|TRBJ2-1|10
ASSQSDRVPI
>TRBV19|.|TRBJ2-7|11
ANPRTGLYEQY
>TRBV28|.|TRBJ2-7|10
ASSAPSYEQY
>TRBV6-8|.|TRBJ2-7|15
AISAVGGPRLGYEQY